Presented here are 3 T cell receptor beta chains from one specimen sequenced in a study of blood T cells in healthy people across ages. Next came a second PCR, run for about 7 to 12 cycles, which used a sample-barcoded 5' primer along with a J-beta primer mix. TCRdb itself ran the 5' RACE reads through MiXCR, one entry per CDR3 protein. The table has 800,000 to 1,000,000 distinct CDR3 sequences, roughly 43% seen once. The sequenced material came from blood. These receptors were obtained from a man under 40 in good health.

This clonotype has a count of ten or more. This chain joins TRBV4-1 and TRBJ2-3; D is unresolved. The V and J ends lost 0 bases and 5 bases respectively, with 6 bases between them. In germline, CDR1 is MGHRA, CDR2 YSYEKL. CDR3 length: 13 residues. CDR3 amino acids: CASSQEPRDTQYF. The CDR3 nucleotides read TGCGCCAGCAGCCAAGAGCCCAGAGATACGCAGTATTTT.

This sequence joins TRBV12-3 or TRBV12-4 and TRBJ1-1; no clear D gene. Between the trimmed V and J ends, which lost 6 bases and 1 base, there was a span of 12 bases. There are 14 residues in the CDR3. CDR3 bases: TGTGCCAGCAGCCAGAGAAGGGAGAACACTGAAGCTTTCTTT. This gives the protein CASSQRRENTEAFF.

This clonotype was detected a few times. The chain is built from TRBV12-3 or TRBV12-4 and TRBJ2-5; D perhaps matches TRBD1 (6 bases). The CDR3 totals 13 residues. The V end was cut by 3 bases, the J end by 5 bases, with 10 bases between. The CDR3 protein is CASSFADSETQYF. CDR3 DNA sequence: TGTGCCAGCAGTTTCGCGGACAGTGAGACCCAGTACTTC.